Sequencing of this T cell receptor (beta chain) was carried out in a study of response to subunit inactivated influenza vaccine. Study-level results: After each seasonal influenza vaccination, few new T cells are recruited, the authors suggested.

This clonotype was observed a handful of times. The antigen is undetermined. TCRdb re-derived calls from the RT-PCR reads in MiXCR, one entry per CDR3 protein. In the table there are hundreds of thousands of distinct CDR3 sequences, about 14% of which are singletons. V dropped 4 bases and J dropped 0 bases, with 16 bases sitting between them. Germline V CDR1 and CDR2: MGHRA, YSYEKL. The CDR3 is 17 residues long. The chain carries TRBV4-1 and TRBJ2-1; maybe TRBD2 (6 bases). The source of this sequence is a man over 45 who received an inactivated influenza vaccine. The sample consisted of PBMCs from blood, taken about 14 days before vaccination. The CDR3 reads CASSLSGSGVSYNEQFF. The CDR3 region has the DNA TGCGCCAGCAGCCTCTCGGGTAGCGGTGTCTCCTACAATGAGCAGTTCTTC.